A selection of T cell receptor beta chains follows, all from one sample in a study of blood T cells in healthy people across ages. TCRdb re-analysed the 5' RACE reads in MiXCR, keeping a single row per CDR3 protein. The sample lists some 750,000 distinct CDR3 sequences, 20% to 25% seen once, with around 22% in the top ten. The sample taken for sequencing was blood. The receptors were gathered from a man between 65 and 85 years old in good health. The CDR3 runs from the conserved cysteine through the conserved F or W. Fields, in order: V gene, J gene, CDR3 protein.

TRBV3-1	TRBJ2-5	CASSVGTAQTGQETQYF
TRBV29-1	TRBJ1-2	CSVDSGINYGYTF
TRBV20-1	TRBJ1-1	CSAPDRAPEAFF
TRBV6-5	TRBJ1-2	CASRETGANYGYTF
TRBV7-9	TRBJ1-4	CASSLVLNRDEKLFF
TRBV6-6	NA	CASSYRRGYEQYF
TRBV7-9	TRBJ1-5	CASSFSGGAGNQPQHF
TRBV6-4	TRBJ2-3	CASSVLAGGTQYF
TRBV28	TRBJ2-7	CASSGDWTYEQYF
TRBV3-1	TRBJ1-1	CASSQDVTEAFF
TRBV24-1	TRBJ2-1	CATSDPGTGDWEQFF
TRBV28	TRBJ2-1	CAGRTSGELHNEQFF
TRBV11-2	TRBJ2-7	CASSLGFLDTYEQYF
TRBV6-6	TRBJ1-1	CASSTPGFTEAFF
TRBV6-5	TRBJ2-3	CASSRPGTSGTDTQYF
TRBV18	TRBJ1-1	CASSPQGQNYNTEAFF
TRBV5-1	TRBJ2-3	CASRTGLALTDTQYF
TRBV7-2	TRBJ2-3	CACSLTGTTTDTQYF
TRBV5-1	TRBJ2-1	CASSLVSENNEQFF
TRBV12-3/TRBV12-4	NA	CAGSSLTGGLNEQYF
TRBV11-2	TRBJ1-1	CASSLSQLGTFF
TRBV24-1	TRBJ2-1	CTTSDSRREQFF
TRBV13	TRBJ1-1	CASSLSVGMNTEAFF
TRBV28	TRBJ2-2	CASSLMGRGRTGELFF
TRBV28	TRBJ2-7	CASSTDKSYEQYF
TRBV27	TRBJ1-2	CASSLRGLGERDYGYTF
TRBV20-1	TRBJ2-7	CSATKTSGGLNYEQYF
TRBV19	TRBJ2-3	CASSPARQTSTDTQYF
TRBV3-1	NA	CASSQAGRVMFEQFF
TRBV6-2/TRBV6-3	TRBJ1-1	CASSYTSRAEAFF
TRBV20-1	TRBJ1-3	CSARDSGTAGNTIYF
TRBV20-1	TRBJ2-3	CSAEPSGGPHTQYF
TRBV14	TRBJ1-4	CASSQEATNEKLFF
TRBV9	TRBJ1-2	CASSVGLGGYTF
TRBV20-1	TRBJ1-1	CSAKPGQGAGEAFF
TRBV29-1	TRBJ2-4	CGVRESGNIQYF
TRBV28	TRBJ2-1	CASSLEVSRKFF
TRBV4-3	TRBJ2-3	CASSQDGGRGADTQYF
TRBV29-1	NA	CSVLRGYEQFF
TRBV28	TRBJ2-7	CASSLLPPTQSGEQYF
TRBV7-2	TRBJ2-4	CASSLGLGGDIQYF
TRBV20-1	TRBJ1-3	CSARRGFRFAGNTIYF
TRBV5-1	TRBJ1-4	CASMAGDYEKLFF
TRBV7-9	TRBJ2-1	CASSLAIGTSGRHEQFF
TRBV20-1	TRBJ2-7	CSAHSDRGGEQYF
TRBV28	TRBJ2-5	CASSYRARQETQYF
TRBV6-1	TRBJ2-3	CASSPSPGFDDTQYF
TRBV9	TRBJ1-5	CASSVEGVTDEPQHF